Listed below are T cell receptor beta chains from one sample, sequenced in a study of blood T cells in healthy people across ages. TCRdb ran MiXCR on the 5' RACE reads and lists one entry per CDR3 protein. The table records about 1,400,000 distinct CDR3 sequences, roughly 45% of them present only once. The sample comprised blood. All receptors derive from a woman under 30 in good health. The CDR3 runs from the conserved cysteine through the conserved F or W. The D gene is left open where the match is weak. The size entry is marked missing in some rows and otherwise reads once, few, many or a size class.

cdr3_nt	cdr3_aa	clone_size	j_call	cdr3_length	v_call	d_call
TGTGCCAGCAGCTTGGCCGGAACGGTCACCTCCTACGAGCAGTACTTC	CASSLAGTVTSYEQYF	-	TRBJ2-7	16	TRBV7-2	-
TGTGCCAGCACAGGGGACGCCTACGAGCAGTACTTC	CASTGDAYEQYF	-	TRBJ2-7	12	TRBV2	-
TGTGCCAGCAGTTTATCGATGGGCCAGGGGCAAGTCGGCCAGCCCCAGCATTTT	CASSLSMGQGQVGQPQHF	few	TRBJ1-5	18	TRBV27	-
TGTGCCAGCAGCTTTGACAGCCGGCTACAAGAGACCCAGTACTTC	CASSFDSRLQETQYF	-	TRBJ2-5	15	TRBV7-2	-
TGTGCCAGCAGTTTAGTACAGGGGGAGAGAGAAAAACTGTTTTTT	CASSLVQGEREKLFF	-	TRBJ1-4	15	TRBV28	TRBD1
TGTGCCAGCAGCTTAGGGGAAGGTGCCGTCCCCTACGAGCAGTACTTC	CASSLGEGAVPYEQYF	-	TRBJ2-7	16	TRBV7-6	-
TGTGCCAGCAGTTACGGGGACTCCCCCTCGGACCTACTAGGGGGTGGGCAGTACTTC	CASSYGDSPSDLLGGGQYF	-	TRBJ2-7	19	TRBV6-5	-
TGCGCCAGCAGCCTGGACCCTTCGGCCTACAATGAGCAGTTCTTC	CASSLDPSAYNEQFF	once	TRBJ2-1	15	TRBV4-1	-
TGTGCCAGCACCTCGGGACAGAAAGAGACCCAGTTCTTC	CASTSGQKETQFF	-	TRBJ2-1	13	TRBV12-3/TRBV12-4	TRBD1
TGTGCCAGCGGAACAGGGAGGAGGGAGCAGTACTTC	CASGTGRREQYF	few	TRBJ2-5	12	TRBV28	-
TGTGCCAGCAGCGTATCCGGGACAGAAGGCTACGAGCAGTACTTC	CASSVSGTEGYEQYF	-	TRBJ2-7	15	TRBV9	TRBD1
TGTGCCAGCATTCCCGGGAGCTCCTACGAGCAGTACTTC	CASIPGSSYEQYF	-	TRBJ2-7	13	TRBV28	-
TGTGCCAGCAGTTTTCTCCAAACTGGAAAACTGTTTTTT	CASSFLQTGKLFF	many	TRBJ1-4	13	TRBV12-3/TRBV12-4	-
TGTGCCAGCAGCCCACGGGGGGGGATAACCAAAAACATTCAGTACTTC	CASSPRGGITKNIQYF	-	TRBJ2-4	16	TRBV5-6	TRBD2
TGTGCCAGCAGCGCAGGGGGGGGTAATGAGCAGTTCTTC	CASSAGGGNEQFF	few	TRBJ2-1	13	TRBV11-3	-
TGCAGTGCTAGAGATCCCCCTAGCGGGAGGGCCCTTCTTACAGATACGCAGTATTTT	CSARDPPSGRALLTDTQYF	-	TRBJ2-3	19	TRBV20-1	TRBD2
TGCGCCAGCAGCCCACGGGACGGTTTAAATCAGCCCCAGCATTTT	CASSPRDGLNQPQHF	-	TRBJ1-5	15	TRBV4-1	-
TGCAGCGTTGGGGGAATAAGCAGCTCTGGGGCCAACGTCCTGACTTTC	CSVGGISSSGANVLTF	-	TRBJ2-6	16	TRBV29-1	-
TGCAGTGCTGGAGGGTCAGTGTACCAGCCCCAGCATTTT	CSAGGSVYQPQHF	few	TRBJ1-5	13	TRBV20-1	-
TGCAGCGCTAGTGTGACAAACACTGAAGCTTTCTTT	CSASVTNTEAFF	-	TRBJ1-1	12	TRBV29-1	-
TGTGCCAGCAGAGGACGGAACCAAGAGACCCAGTACTTC	CASRGRNQETQYF	-	TRBJ2-5	13	TRBV2	-
TGTGCCTGGAGTGTAGACAGCATGAACACTGAAGCTTTCTTT	CAWSVDSMNTEAFF	-	TRBJ1-1	14	TRBV30	-
TGTGCCAGCACCTTACGTAATAGCGAAAAAAACATTCAGTACTTC	CASTLRNSEKNIQYF	few	TRBJ2-4	15	TRBV6-5	-
TGTGCCTCGAACAGGGGGGCAGGAATTGAAGCTTTCTTT	CASNRGAGIEAFF	once	TRBJ1-1	13	TRBV30	TRBD1